This T cell receptor beta chain was observed in a study of T cells after yellow fever vaccination. From the 5' RACE reads, TCRdb called clonotypes with MiXCR, one entry per CDR3 protein. The sample has a few hundred thousand distinct CDR3 sequences, approximately 3.8% seen once. This clonotype was found many times. Trimming removed 0 bases at V and 1 base at J, with 10 bases between. The CDR3 contains 15 residues. The germline V gene has CDR1 DFQATT and CDR2 SNEGSKA (reference sequence). This material consisted of PBMCs, taken 15 days after the yellow fever booster vaccination. The J gene is TRBJ2-1, the V gene TRBV20-1, with D perhaps matching TRBD2 (5 bases). This TCR was recovered from a young man who received the YFV17D yellow fever vaccine. This CDR3 reads CSARDGKLSYNEQFF. CDR3 sequence (DNA): TGCAGTGCTAGAGACGGGAAGTTGTCCTACAATGAGCAGTTCTTC.